In its sample, the clone carrying this TCR beta chain was seen many times. The antigen is not known. This entry comes from a study of response to subunit inactivated influenza vaccine. Whole-study results and caveats: It was the authors' suggestion that each seasonal influenza vaccination recruits few new T cells.

CDR3 length: 19 residues. Germline lookup yields CDR1 SGDLS and CDR2 YYNGEE. V was clipped by 3 bases and J by 1 base, with 23 bases between them. MiXCR, run by TCRdb on the RT-PCR reads, gives a single entry per CDR3 protein. The table includes about 540,000 distinct CDR3 sequences, 20% to 25% detected once. This sample also appeared in a second study, on T cells expressing NK-cell markers. That source adds: UMI-tagged 5'RACE template switching yielded the TCR beta cDNA. Most of the eight sequenced donors tested HCMV-seropositive; one tested seronegative. These same clonotypes (in several donors) also led the CD3+CD56-NKG2C+ fraction.

The sequencing here drew on CD4+ T cells sorted from PBMCs, taken about 11 days after vaccination. The sequence was collected from a man aged 45-60 years who received an inactivated influenza vaccine. The V gene is TRBV9, the J gene TRBJ2-1, with D perhaps TRBD2 (7 bases). CDR3 amino acids: CASSAAIFEGGISYNEQFF. DNA of the CDR3: TGTGCCAGCAGCGCGGCTATATTTGAGGGGGGGATTTCCTACAATGAGCAGTTCTTC.